The 31 T cell receptor beta chains listed next were all sequenced from one sample in a study of OX40 agonist ivuxolimab in advanced cancers. Library preparation employed the immunoSEQ multiplex PCR assay. Not all clones reach the TCRdb copy of this immuneACCESS table, which keeps in-frame sequences only. Checked studies attribute under half of the gap to unresolved V genes and leave the rest unexplained. Across this sample there are 35,000 to 40,000 clones, with about 82% seen only once. Under 45% of the sample goes to the ten largest clones. This specimen consisted of CD4+ or CD8+ T cells sorted from blood, obtained in a trial of the OX40 agonist ivuxolimab. Receptors were obtained from an adult with an advanced solid tumor such as melanoma, head and neck, liver or kidney cancer.

This clone was detected a few times. This chain links TRBV19 with TRBJ1-4, with D possibly matching TRBD1 (5 bases). V was clipped by 7 bases and J by 8 bases, with 14 bases between them. This CDR3 spans 13 amino acids. The germline CDR1 and CDR2 sequences are LNHDA and SQIVND (reference sequence). The CDR3 protein is CASTLRQSEKLFF. The CDR3 nucleotides read TGTGCCAGTACCCTCAGACAGAGCGAAAAACTGTTTTTT.

The genes are TRBV19 and TRBJ1-5; D possibly corresponds to TRBD1 (5 bases). Trimming removed 3 bases at V and 3 bases at J, with 18 bases between. The CDR3 covers 17 residues. Germline CDR1 is LNHDA and CDR2 is SQIVND (reference sequence). CDR3 loop: CASSMEGHFSNNQPQHF. Written as DNA, the CDR3 is TGTGCCAGTAGTATGGAGGGGCATTTCAGCAACAATCAGCCCCAGCATTTT.

This clone was detected once. This chain connects TRBV5-1 to TRBJ1-1; D call uncertain. V was clipped by 4 bases and J by 2 bases, with 9 bases between them. The CDR3 extends over 13 amino acids. The germline gives CDR1 SGHRS, CDR2 YFSETQ. CDR3 sequence reads: CASSVQVNTEAFF. The CDR3 nucleotides read TGCGCCAGCAGCGTCCAGGTAAACACTGAAGCTTTCTTT.

The rearrangement links TRBV30 to TRBJ1-1, with TRBD1 as a possible D gene (5 bases). The length of the CDR3 is 12 residues. Germline V gives CDR1 GTSNPN, CDR2 SVGIG (reference sequence). The germline V and J ends were trimmed by 7 bases and 5 bases, with 14 bases remaining between them. CDR3 sequence: CAYETGGTEAFF. CDR3 bases: TGTGCCTACGAAACGGGGGGGACTGAAGCTTTCTTT.

This rearrangement joins TRBV6-1 to TRBJ2-2; 9 nucleotides match TRBD1. The junction had 7 bases not matched to a gene; V was cut back by 4 bases and J by 7 bases. The CDR3 is 15 residues long. CDR1 is MNHNS, CDR2 SASEGT, per germline. The CDR3 sequence is CASSVRTGAGGELFF. In DNA form, the CDR3 reads TGTGCCAGCAGTGTACGGACAGGGGCGGGCGGGGAGCTGTTTTTT.

V usage is TRBV5-1 and J usage is TRBJ2-5; TRBD1 aligns across 11 bases. There are 15 residues in the CDR3. Trimming took 4 bases from V and 4 from J; bases not matched to a gene: 6. Looked up from germline, CDR1 is SGHRS and CDR2 is YFSETQ. The CDR3 DNA reads as TGCGCCAGCAGCCCAAGGACAGGGGGCGGAGAGACCCAGTACTTC. Translating it yields CASSPRTGGGETQYF.

J is TRBJ1-2 and V is TRBV19; D perhaps matches TRBD1 (6 bases). Trimming removed 3 bases at V and 3 bases at J, with 8 bases between. The V gene's germline CDR1 is LNHDA and CDR2 SQIVND (reference sequence). This CDR3 contains 13 residues. CDR3 in amino acids: CASSISGDYGYTF. In nucleotides, the CDR3 is TGTGCCAGTAGTATTTCAGGGGACTATGGCTACACCTTC. The variable domain in full, completed from reference TRBV19 and TRBJ1-2, reads DGGITQSPKYLFRKEGQNVTLSCEQNLNHDAMYWYRQDPGQGLRLIYYSQIVNDFQKGDIAEGYSVSREKKESFPLTVTSAQKNPTAFYLCASSISGDYGYTFGSGTRLTVV.

A single count supports this clone. V is TRBV23-1 and J is TRBJ2-1; 10 bases line up with TRBD2. TRBV23-1 qualifies as an ORF whose function is uncertain. The CDR3 totals 17 residues. J was trimmed by 7 bases and V by 0 bases; bases with no gene match: 9. The DNA for the CDR3 is TGCGCCAGCAGTCAATCGAAAGCGGGAGGGCCGGGTAATGAGCAGTTCTTC. Residues: CASSQSKAGGPGNEQFF.

The chain recombines TRBV23-1 with TRBJ2-6; D ambiguous. TRBV23-1 is flagged as an ORF with uncertain function. The CDR3 consists of 15 residues. Deletions cut 4 bases from V and 0 bases from J, with 7 bases between. CDR3 DNA sequence: TGCGCCAGCAGTCCCCCGAGCTCTGGGGCCAACGTCCTGACTTTC. Translated: CASSPPSSGANVLTF.

This clone was counted once. CDR3 DNA sequence: TGTGCCATTTACGAACCACAGGGCGCTGGGGCCAACGTCCTGACTTTC. Translated: CAIYEPQGAGANVLTF. The rearrangement joins TRBV10-3 to TRBJ2-6; TRBD1 might be the D (6 bases). V lost 9 bases and J 2 bases, leaving 17 bases between the germline ends. There are 16 residues in the CDR3. Germline V gene data show CDR1 as ENHRY and CDR2 as SYGVKD.

The chain joins TRBV5-4 to TRBJ2-1, with 7 bases fitting TRBD2. The CDR3 length is 13 residues. The germline CDR1 and CDR2 sequences are SGHNT and YYREEE (reference sequence). After removal of 7 bases from V and 7 bases from J, the junction contained 8 bases not matched to a gene. CDR3 amino acids: CASAAGLENEQFF. Here the CDR3 DNA reads TGTGCCAGCGCGGCTGGACTAGAAAATGAGCAGTTCTTC.

This chain joins TRBV2 and TRBJ2-3; no firm D call. V lost 4 bases, J lost 2 bases, and 10 bases lay in between. This CDR3 is 14 amino acids long. Germline assignment: CDR1 SNHLY and CDR2 FYNNEI. The CDR3 sequence is CASSGISLTDTQYF. CDR3 DNA: TGTGCCAGCAGTGGTATTAGTCTCACAGATACGCAGTATTTT.

The V and J genes are TRBV5-6 and TRBJ2-7; TRBD1 aligns across 9 bases. V trimming: 3 bases; J trimming: 0 bases; junction bases outside the gene matches: 7. CDR3 length: 16 residues. The V gene's germline CDR1 is SGHDT and CDR2 YYEEEE. The CDR3 nucleotides read TGTGCCAGCAGCTCGGATCCGGACAGGGGCTCCTACGAGCAGTACTTC. Its translation is CASSSDPDRGSYEQYF. The entire variable domain, with the rest obtained from reference TRBV5-6 and TRBJ2-7, is as follows: DAGVTQSPTHLIKTRGQQVTLRCSPKSGHDTVSWYQQALGQGPQFIFQYYEEEERQRGNFPDRFSGHQFPNYSSELNVNALLLGDSALYLCASSSDPDRGSYEQYFGPGTRLTVT.

J is TRBJ1-4 and V is TRBV23-1, with 7 bases identical to TRBD1. TRBV23-1 is classed as an ORF, of uncertain function. The CDR3 length is 18 residues. After removal of 0 bases from V and 2 bases from J, the junction contained 9 bases not matched to a gene. Written as DNA, the CDR3 is TGCGCCAGCAGTCAATCGGAACCACAGGGGCCGACTAATGAAAAACTGTTTTTT. Translation gives CASSQSEPQGPTNEKLFF.

V and J are TRBV29-1 and TRBJ2-5, with D maybe TRBD1 (6 bases). Germline CDR1 SQVTM, CDR2 ANQGSEA. The CDR3 loop spans 12 amino acids. Trimming took 6 bases from V and 5 from J, leaving 13 bases between them. The CDR3 coding sequence is TGCAGCGTGGCTTTACAGGGTGAGACCCAGTACTTC. Protein product: CSVALQGETQYF. Complete variable domain (other parts from reference TRBV29-1 and TRBJ2-5): SAVISQKPSRDICQRGTSLTIQCQVDSQVTMMFWYRQQPGQSLTLIATANQGSEATYESGFVIDKFPISRPNLTFSTLTVSNMSPEDSSIYLCSVALQGETQYFGPGTRLLVL.

The chain joins TRBV19 to TRBJ1-4; the D is unclear. V lost 3 bases to trimming and J lost 6 bases, with 11 bases between them. CDR3 length: 14 residues. CDR1 is LNHDA, CDR2 SQIVND, per germline (reference sequence). This chain's CDR3 is CASSIGGRDEKLFF. CDR3 nucleotide sequence: TGTGCCAGTAGTATCGGAGGGAGGGATGAAAAACTGTTTTTT. The full variable domain, with the rest looked up from reference TRBV19 and TRBJ1-4, is DGGITQSPKYLFRKEGQNVTLSCEQNLNHDAMYWYRQDPGQGLRLIYYSQIVNDFQKGDIAEGYSVSREKKESFPLTVTSAQKNPTAFYLCASSIGGRDEKLFFGSGTQLSVL.

J is TRBJ1-2 and V is TRBV9; 9 nucleotides match TRBD1. CDR1 is SGDLS and CDR2 is YYNGEE in the germline V gene. The CDR3 is 13 residues long. The V gene end was trimmed by 4 bases and the J gene end by 8 bases; junction bases not matched to a gene: 6. CDR3 in DNA: TGTGCCAGCAGCCCAACAGGGGGCGGCGGCTACACCTTC. This translates into CASSPTGGGGYTF.

This clone has a handful of counts. The chain links TRBV7-8 to TRBJ1-5; weak D call: TRBD1 (6 bases). Germline V CDR1 and CDR2: SGHVS, FQNEAQ. V dropped 5 bases and J dropped 8 bases, with 16 bases sitting between them. The CDR3 is made up of 14 amino acids. The CDR3 DNA reads as TGTGCCAGCAGCCCCCGAGGAGGGGGAGAGCCCCAGCATTTT. Its protein product is CASSPRGGGEPQHF.

Points on this clone: The sample has other DNA sequences that encode this CDR3 too. The genes are TRBV10-3 and TRBJ2-3, with 7 bases fitting TRBD2. Germline V gene lookup returns CDR1 ENHRY and CDR2 SYGVKD. Trimming cost V 0 bases and J 3 bases; bases outside gene matches: 3. The CDR3 covers 15 residues. CDR3 coding DNA: TGTGCCATCAGTGAGTCTAGCGGGCCGACAGATACGCAGTATTTT. It encodes CAISESSGPTDTQYF.

The chain employs TRBV2 and TRBJ2-1, with 11 bases that match TRBD2. Trimming cost V 7 bases and J 7 bases; bases outside gene matches: 9. Germline loops: CDR1 SNHLY, CDR2 FYNNEI. The length of the CDR3 is 15 residues. CDR3 residues: CASKLTSGRGNEQFF. CDR3 sequence (DNA): TGTGCCAGCAAATTAACTAGCGGGAGAGGGAATGAGCAGTTCTTC.

The chain carries TRBV28 and TRBJ2-5, with D maybe TRBD1 (5 bases). Germline CDR1 MDHEN, CDR2 SYDVKM. The length of the CDR3 is 13 residues. Deletions cut 8 bases from V and 2 bases from J, with 12 bases between. CDR3 residues: CASLDSFQETQYF. The CDR3 DNA is TGTGCCAGCTTAGACAGTTTTCAAGAGACCCAGTACTTC.

The rearrangement joins TRBV5-1 to TRBJ1-1; TRBD1 aligns across 8 bases. This CDR3 comprises 16 residues. V dropped 4 bases and J dropped 3; count of bases not matched to a gene: 11. The germline V gene encodes CDR1 SGHRS and CDR2 YFSETQ. The CDR3 DNA follows: TGCGCCAGCAGCATGGGACAGGCAAGCGGGGACACTGAAGCTTTCTTT. It encodes CASSMGQASGDTEAFF.

The chain couples TRBV18 to TRBJ1-1; no clear D. Trimming removed 0 bases at V and 1 base at J, with 9 bases between. Germline CDR1 KGHSH, CDR2 LQKENI. The CDR3 is made up of 15 amino acids. CDR3 sequence reads: CASSPPSRSNTEAFF. The DNA for the CDR3 is TGTGCCAGCTCACCACCGTCTCGCTCGAACACTGAAGCTTTCTTT. The whole variable domain, remainder taken from reference TRBV18 and TRBJ1-1, is NAGVMQNPRHLVRRRGQEARLRCSPMKGHSHVYWYRQLPEEGLKFMVYLQKENIIDESGMPKERFSAEFPKEGPSILRIQQVVRGDSAAYFCASSPPSRSNTEAFFGQGTRLTVV.

The chain carries TRBV30 and TRBJ1-2; D remains ambiguous. The V end was cut by 4 bases, the J end by 6 bases, with 27 bases between. The CDR3 runs to 17 residues. CDR1 and CDR2 from the germline V gene are GTSNPN and SVGIG (reference sequence). In nucleotides, the CDR3 is TGTGCCTGGACCCTAATCCCGGTCGGGGAAAGGCCGAATGGCTACACCTTC. Translated: CAWTLIPVGERPNGYTF.

This sequence joins TRBV7-1 and TRBJ2-7; D unresolved. TRBV7-1 is given ORF status, its function remaining uncertain. This CDR3 has 13 amino acids. V dropped 6 bases and J dropped 4 bases, with 13 bases sitting between them. The chain's CDR3 is CASRRDQFYEQYF. The CDR3 DNA reads as TGTGCCAGCAGGAGAGACCAGTTTTACGAGCAGTACTTC.

The V call is TRBV5-1, the J call TRBJ2-5; possibly TRBD2 for D (7 bases). The V and J ends lost 1 base and 5 bases respectively, with 12 bases between them. The CDR3 runs 14 residues. Germline V CDR1 and CDR2: SGHRS, YFSETQ. The CDR3 sequence: CASSLSGGLETQYF. Written as DNA, the CDR3 is TGCGCCAGCAGCTTGTCCGGGGGGCTGGAGACCCAGTACTTC. Full variable domain (outside the CDR3, taken from reference TRBV5-1 and TRBJ2-5): KAGVTQTPRYLIKTRGQQVTLSCSPISGHRSVSWYQQTPGQGLQFLFEYFSETQRNKGNFPGRFSGRQFSNSRSEMNVSTLELGDSALYLCASSLSGGLETQYFGPGTRLLVL.

The table lists this clone with a count of one. The chain carries TRBV5-1 and TRBJ2-5; D unclear. The CDR3 is made up of 12 amino acids. The ends were cut back, 7 bases at V and 11 bases at J, with 18 bases in the middle. Per the germline V gene, CDR1 is SGHRS and CDR2 is YFSETQ. The CDR3 loop reads CASRELRGEQYF. The CDR3 DNA sequence: TGCGCCAGCCGAGAACTCCGAGGAGAGCAGTACTTC. The full variable domain, its missing parts supplied by reference TRBV5-1 and TRBJ2-5, is KAGVTQTPRYLIKTRGQQVTLSCSPISGHRSVSWYQQTPGQGLQFLFEYFSETQRNKGNFPGRFSGRQFSNSRSEMNVSTLELGDSALYLCASRELRGEQYFGPGTRLLVL.

This chain uses TRBV6-4 with TRBJ2-1; TRBD2 matches 13 bases. Germline CDR1 MRHNA, CDR2 SNTAGT. This CDR3 is 14 amino acids long. Trimming cost V 4 bases and J 6 bases; bases outside gene matches: 0. In DNA, the CDR3 is TGTGCCAGCAGTGGGACTAGCGGGAGCAATGAGCAGTTCTTC. Amino acids: CASSGTSGSNEQFF.

J is TRBJ1-1 and V is TRBV5-4, with D possibly being TRBD1 (6 bases). The germline V gene has CDR1 SGHNT and CDR2 YYREEE (reference sequence). The CDR3 spans 15 residues. Trimming cost V 2 bases and J 0 bases, with 11 bases left between them. DNA for the CDR3: TGTGCCAGCAGCTTACAGGGCCACATGAACACTGAAGCTTTCTTT. Its translation: CASSLQGHMNTEAFF.

The chain joins TRBV18 to TRBJ2-4; the D gene is possibly TRBD1 (5 bases). This CDR3 region has 15 residues. V was shortened by 0 bases and J by 2 bases, with 8 bases between the two germline ends. Germline CDR1 reads KGHSH; CDR2 reads LQKENI. The DNA for the CDR3 is TGTGCCAGCTCACCACCCCAGGGAACCAAAAACATTCAGTACTTC. Translating it yields CASSPPQGTKNIQYF.

The chain joins TRBV30 to TRBJ1-3, with no clear D. The germline V and J ends were trimmed by 5 bases and 4 bases, with 9 bases remaining between them. This CDR3 region has 12 residues. Germline CDR1 and CDR2: GTSNPN and SVGIG (reference sequence). CDR3 protein: CAWGIGGNTIYF. DNA of the CDR3: TGTGCCTGGGGCATAGGGGGAAACACCATATATTTT.